This T cell receptor (beta chain) was observed in a study of T cells after yellow fever vaccination. Study as a whole: Preparation of fractions with low cell numbers was performed using SMART-Seq v4 Ultra Low Input. Regarding the study as a whole: Most clones from primary vaccination resurfaced after the booster (approximately 97% CD4, 70% to 90% CD8). Clonotypes appearing in both CD4 and CD8 compartments existed, and their share was small.

About this clonotype: The antigen remains unidentified.

TCRdb called the 5' RACE reads again in MiXCR, with one record for every CDR3 protein. The data show about 300,000 distinct CDR3 sequences, around 9.3% seen once. This sequence originates from a man aged 18 to 30 who received the YFV17D yellow fever vaccine. The sequencing used CD4+ T cells sorted from PBMCs, collected 5 days after the yellow fever booster vaccination.

In DNA, the CDR3 is TGTGCCAGCAGCTGGGAGAACGTAGAGACCCAGTACTTC. This encodes CASSWENVETQYF. The V gene is TRBV7-2, the J gene TRBJ2-5, with D possibly matching TRBD2 (5 bases). This CDR3 comprises 13 residues. CDR1 is SGHTA, CDR2 FQGNSA, per germline. V gave up 4 bases and J gave up 4 bases, with 10 bases separating them.